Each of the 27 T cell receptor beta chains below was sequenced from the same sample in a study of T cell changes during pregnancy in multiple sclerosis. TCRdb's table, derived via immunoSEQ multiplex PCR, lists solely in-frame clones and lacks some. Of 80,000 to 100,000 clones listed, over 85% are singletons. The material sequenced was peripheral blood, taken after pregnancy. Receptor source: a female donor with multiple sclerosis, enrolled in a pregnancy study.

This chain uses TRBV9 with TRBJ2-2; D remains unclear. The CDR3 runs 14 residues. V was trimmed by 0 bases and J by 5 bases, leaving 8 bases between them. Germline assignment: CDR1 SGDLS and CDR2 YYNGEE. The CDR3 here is CASSVGIRTGELFF. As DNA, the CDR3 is TGTGCCAGCAGCGTAGGGATCAGGACCGGGGAGCTGTTTTTT.

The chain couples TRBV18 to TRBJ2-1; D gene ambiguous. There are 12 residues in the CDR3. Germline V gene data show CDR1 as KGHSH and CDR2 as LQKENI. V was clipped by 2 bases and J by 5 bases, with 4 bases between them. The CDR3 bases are TGTGCCAGCTCACCATCGGACAATGAGCAGTTCTTC. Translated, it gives CASSPSDNEQFF.

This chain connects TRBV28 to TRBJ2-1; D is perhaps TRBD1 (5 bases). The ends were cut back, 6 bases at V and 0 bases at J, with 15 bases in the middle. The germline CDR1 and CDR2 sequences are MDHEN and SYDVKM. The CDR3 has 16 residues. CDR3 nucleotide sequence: TGTGCCAGCAGGGACGACAGTCCCTACTCCTACAATGAGCAGTTCTTC. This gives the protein CASRDDSPYSYNEQFF.

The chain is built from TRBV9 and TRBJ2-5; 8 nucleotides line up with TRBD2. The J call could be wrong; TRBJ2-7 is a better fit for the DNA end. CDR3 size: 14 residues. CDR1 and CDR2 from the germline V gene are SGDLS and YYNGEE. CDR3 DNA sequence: TGTGCCAGCAGCGTTGCGGGGGGTACCTACGAGCAGTACTTC. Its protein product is CASSVAGGTYEQYF.

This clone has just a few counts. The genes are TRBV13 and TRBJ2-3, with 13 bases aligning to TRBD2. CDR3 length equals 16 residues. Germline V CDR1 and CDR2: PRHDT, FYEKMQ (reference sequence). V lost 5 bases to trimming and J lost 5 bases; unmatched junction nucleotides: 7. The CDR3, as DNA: TGTGCCAGCAGCGGCGGGGGACTAGCGGGAATAGATACGCAGTATTTT. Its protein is CASSGGGLAGIDTQYF.

The CDR3 DNA sequence: TGTGCCAGCAGTTATGGTAACACCCAGAACACTGAAGCTTTCTTT. Translating it yields CASSYGNTQNTEAFF. V is TRBV28 and J is TRBJ1-1; no clear D gene. The length of the CDR3 is 15 residues. V was cut by 4 bases and J by 1 base, with 13 bases left in between. Germline-derived CDR1 and CDR2 are MDHEN and SYDVKM. Complete variable domain (other parts from reference TRBV28 and TRBJ1-1): DVKVTQSSRYLVKRTGEKVFLECVQDMDHENMFWYRQDPGLGLRLIYFSYDVKMKEKGDIPEGYSVSREKKERFSLILESASTNQTSMYLCASSYGNTQNTEAFFGQGTRLTVV.

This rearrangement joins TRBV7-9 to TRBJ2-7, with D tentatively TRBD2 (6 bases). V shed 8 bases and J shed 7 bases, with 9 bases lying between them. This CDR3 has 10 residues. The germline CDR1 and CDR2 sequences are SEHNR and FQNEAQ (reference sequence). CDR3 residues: CASGAGEQYF. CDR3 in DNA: TGTGCCAGCGGCGCGGGGGAGCAGTACTTC.

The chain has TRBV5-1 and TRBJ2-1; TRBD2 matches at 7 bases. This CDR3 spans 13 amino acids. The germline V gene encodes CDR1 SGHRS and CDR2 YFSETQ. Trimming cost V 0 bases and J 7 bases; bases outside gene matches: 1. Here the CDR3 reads CASSLASGNEQFF. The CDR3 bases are TGCGCCAGCAGCTTGGCTAGCGGAAATGAGCAGTTCTTC.

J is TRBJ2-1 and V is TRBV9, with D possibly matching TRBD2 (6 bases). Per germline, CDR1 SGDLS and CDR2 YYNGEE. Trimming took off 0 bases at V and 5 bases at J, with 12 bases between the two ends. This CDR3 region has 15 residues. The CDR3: CASSVDGSSNNEQFF. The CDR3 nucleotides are TGTGCCAGCAGCGTAGACGGGAGTTCAAACAATGAGCAGTTCTTC.

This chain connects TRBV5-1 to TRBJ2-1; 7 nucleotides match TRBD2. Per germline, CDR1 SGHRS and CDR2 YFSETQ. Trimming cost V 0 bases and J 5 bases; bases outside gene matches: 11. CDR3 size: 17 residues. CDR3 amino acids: CASSLGGGGPAHNEQFF. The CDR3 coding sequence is TGCGCCAGCAGCTTGGGGGGGGGAGGGCCAGCGCACAATGAGCAGTTCTTC.

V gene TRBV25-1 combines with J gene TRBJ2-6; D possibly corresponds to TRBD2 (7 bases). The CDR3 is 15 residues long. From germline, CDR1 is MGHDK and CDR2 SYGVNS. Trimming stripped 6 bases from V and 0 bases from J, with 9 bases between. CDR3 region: CASRRGGSGANVLTF. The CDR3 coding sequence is TGTGCCAGCAGGAGGGGGGGCTCTGGGGCCAACGTCCTGACTTTC.

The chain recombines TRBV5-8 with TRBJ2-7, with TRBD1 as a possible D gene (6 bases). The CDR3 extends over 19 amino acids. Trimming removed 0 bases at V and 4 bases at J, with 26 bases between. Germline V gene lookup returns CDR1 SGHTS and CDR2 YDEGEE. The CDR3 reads CASSLVPGHELQLRYEQYF. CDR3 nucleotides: TGTGCCAGCAGCTTGGTCCCGGGACACGAGCTCCAGTTACGGTACGAGCAGTACTTC.

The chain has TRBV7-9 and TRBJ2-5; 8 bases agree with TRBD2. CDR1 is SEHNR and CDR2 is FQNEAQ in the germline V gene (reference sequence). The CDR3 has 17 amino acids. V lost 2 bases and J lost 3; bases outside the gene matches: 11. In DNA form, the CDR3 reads TGTGCCAGCAGCTTATACGGAATGATACTAGCGGAAGAGACCCAGTACTTC. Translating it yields CASSLYGMILAEETQYF.

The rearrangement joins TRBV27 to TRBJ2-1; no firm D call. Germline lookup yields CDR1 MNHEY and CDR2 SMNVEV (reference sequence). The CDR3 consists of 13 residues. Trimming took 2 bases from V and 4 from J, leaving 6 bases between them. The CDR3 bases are TGTGCCAGCAGTTTAGCGAGATACAATGAGCAGTTCTTC. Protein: CASSLARYNEQFF.

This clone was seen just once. CDR3 DNA: TGTGCCAGCAGCCCCCAACTAGTTGGCCTCGACAATGAGCAGTTCTTC. Its translation is CASSPQLVGLDNEQFF. The rearrangement links TRBV14 to TRBJ2-1, with TRBD2 as a possible D gene (5 bases). The CDR3 spans 16 residues. Trimming left V 4 bases short and J 5 bases short, with 18 bases between. CDR1 is SGHDN and CDR2 is FVKESK in the germline V gene.

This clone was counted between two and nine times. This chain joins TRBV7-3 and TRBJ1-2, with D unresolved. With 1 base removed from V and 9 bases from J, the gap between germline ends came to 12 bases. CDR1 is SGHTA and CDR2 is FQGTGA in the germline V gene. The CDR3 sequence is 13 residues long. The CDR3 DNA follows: TGTGCCAGCAGCTTAAGAGACTCGGGGAGCTACACCTTC. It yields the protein CASSLRDSGSYTF.

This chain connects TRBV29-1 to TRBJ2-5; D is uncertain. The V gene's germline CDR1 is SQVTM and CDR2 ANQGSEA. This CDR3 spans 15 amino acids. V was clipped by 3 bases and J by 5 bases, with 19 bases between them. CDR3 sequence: CSVDHLKLEEETQYF. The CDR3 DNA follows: TGCAGCGTTGACCACCTCAAACTTGAAGAGGAGACCCAGTACTTC.

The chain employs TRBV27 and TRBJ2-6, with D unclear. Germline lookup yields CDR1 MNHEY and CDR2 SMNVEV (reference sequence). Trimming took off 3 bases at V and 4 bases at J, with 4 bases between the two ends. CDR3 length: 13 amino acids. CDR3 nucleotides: TGTGCCAGCAGTTTTTCAGGGGCCAACGTCCTGACTTTC. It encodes CASSFSGANVLTF.

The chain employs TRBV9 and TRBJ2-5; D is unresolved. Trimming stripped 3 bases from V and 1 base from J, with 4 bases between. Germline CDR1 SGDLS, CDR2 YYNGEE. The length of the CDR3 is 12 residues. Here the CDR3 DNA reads TGTGCCAGCAGCGCATCCCAAGAGACCCAGTACTTC. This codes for CASSASQETQYF.

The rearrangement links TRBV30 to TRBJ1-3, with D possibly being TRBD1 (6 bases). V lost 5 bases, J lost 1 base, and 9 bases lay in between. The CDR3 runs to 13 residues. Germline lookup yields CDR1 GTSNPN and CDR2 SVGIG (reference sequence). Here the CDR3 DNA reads TGTGCCTGGGGTCAGGGGTCTGGAAACACCATATATTTT. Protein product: CAWGQGSGNTIYF.

For the CDR3, the DNA is TGTGCCAGCAGCCAAGCAGAAGGAGGGGGCTGGTACGGCTACACCTTC. Translated: CASSQAEGGGWYGYTF. This rearrangement joins TRBV4-2 to TRBJ1-2, with 7 nucleotides matching TRBD1. Germline V gene sequence: CDR1 LGHNA, CDR2 YNFKEQ. The CDR3 consists of 16 residues. V trimming: 1 base; J trimming: 8 bases; junction bases outside the gene matches: 13.

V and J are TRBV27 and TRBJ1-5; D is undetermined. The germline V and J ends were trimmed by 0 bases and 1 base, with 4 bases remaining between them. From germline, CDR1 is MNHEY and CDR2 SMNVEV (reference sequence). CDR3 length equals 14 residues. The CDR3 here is CASSLSRSNQPQHF. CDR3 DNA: TGTGCCAGCAGTTTATCGAGGAGCAATCAGCCCCAGCATTTT.

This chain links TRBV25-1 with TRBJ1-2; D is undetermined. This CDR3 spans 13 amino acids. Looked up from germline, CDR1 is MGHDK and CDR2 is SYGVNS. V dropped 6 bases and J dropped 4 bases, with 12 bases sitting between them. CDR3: CASRSQSSYGYTF. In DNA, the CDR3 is TGTGCCAGCAGATCACAGAGCAGCTATGGCTACACCTTC.

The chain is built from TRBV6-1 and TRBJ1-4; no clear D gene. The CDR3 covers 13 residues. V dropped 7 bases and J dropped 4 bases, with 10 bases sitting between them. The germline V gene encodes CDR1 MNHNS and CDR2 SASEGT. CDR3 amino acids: CASNRGVNEKLFF. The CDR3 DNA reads TGTGCCAGCAACCGAGGAGTTAATGAAAAACTGTTTTTT.

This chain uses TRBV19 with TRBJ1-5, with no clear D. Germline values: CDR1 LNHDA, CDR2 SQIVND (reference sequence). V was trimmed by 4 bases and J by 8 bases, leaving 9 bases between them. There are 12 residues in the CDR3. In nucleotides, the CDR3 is TGTGCCAGTAGTACCCTACCTAAGCCCCAGCATTTT. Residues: CASSTLPKPQHF.

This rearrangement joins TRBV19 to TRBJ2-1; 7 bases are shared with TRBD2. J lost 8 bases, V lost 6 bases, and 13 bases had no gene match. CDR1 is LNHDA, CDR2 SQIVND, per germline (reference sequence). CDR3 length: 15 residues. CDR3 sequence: CASSRGGSIGDEQFF. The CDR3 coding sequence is TGTGCCAGTAGCCGCGGCGGGAGTATTGGCGATGAGCAGTTCTTC.

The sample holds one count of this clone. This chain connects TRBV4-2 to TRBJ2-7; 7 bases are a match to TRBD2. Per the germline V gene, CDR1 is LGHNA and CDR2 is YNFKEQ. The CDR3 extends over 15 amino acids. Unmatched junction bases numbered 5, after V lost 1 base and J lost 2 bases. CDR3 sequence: CASSQASSGTYEQYF. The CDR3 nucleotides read TGTGCCAGCAGCCAAGCCTCCAGCGGGACCTACGAGCAGTACTTC.